This TCR beta chain was recorded in a study of blood T cell repertoires in COVID-19. Overall study context: In each case, the material was cDNA or gDNA derived from T cells, B-cell-depleted T cells, or PBMCs.

This clone was recorded once. The repertoire was sequenced with immunoSEQ multiplex PCR; TCRdb's copy has only in-frame clones and lacks some. The table has some 48,000 clones, around 86% seen once. Germline V gene sequence: CDR1 LNHDA, CDR2 SQIVND (reference sequence). Trimming took 1 base from V and 6 from J, leaving 16 bases between them. The CDR3 consists of 16 residues. Sequences were obtained from peripheral blood. This sequence joins TRBV19 and TRBJ1-5; a weak D match, TRBD1 (6 bases). This clonotype was obtained from a human donor with acute or convalescent COVID-19. The donor label of this sample is uncertain. The CDR3 DNA follows: TGTGCCAGTAGTATAGGAAGCAGGGGAAAGGGTCAGCCCCAGCATTTT. Amino acid sequence: CASSIGSRGKGQPQHF.